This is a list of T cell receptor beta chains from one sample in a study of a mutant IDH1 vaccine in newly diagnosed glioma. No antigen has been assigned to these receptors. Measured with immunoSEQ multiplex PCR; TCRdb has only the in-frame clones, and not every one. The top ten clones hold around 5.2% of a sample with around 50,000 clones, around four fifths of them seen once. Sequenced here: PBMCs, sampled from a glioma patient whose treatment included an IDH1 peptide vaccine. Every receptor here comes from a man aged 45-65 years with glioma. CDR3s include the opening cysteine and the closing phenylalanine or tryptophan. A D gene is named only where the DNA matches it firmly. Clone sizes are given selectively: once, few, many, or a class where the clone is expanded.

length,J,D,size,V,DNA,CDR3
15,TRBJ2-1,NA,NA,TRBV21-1,TGTGCCAGCAGTCTTGACGTAGGCTCCTACAATGAGCAGTTCTTC,CASSLDVGSYNEQFF
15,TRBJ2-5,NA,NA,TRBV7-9,TGTGCCAGCAGCTTAGCGGGGCAAATTCGGGAGACCCAGTACTTC,CASSLAGQIRETQYF
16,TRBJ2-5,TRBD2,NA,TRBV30,TGTGCCTGGAGTGGGGGCCCGGTAGCGGGGGATGAGACCCAGTACTTC,CAWSGGPVAGDETQYF
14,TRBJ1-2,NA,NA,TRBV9,TGTGCCAGCAGCGCCACGACAGTGGGGTATGGCTACACCTTC,CASSATTVGYGYTF
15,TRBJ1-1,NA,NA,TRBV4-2,TGTGCCAGCAGCCAAGATCTCGGCGCGTCGACTGAAGCTTTCTTT,CASSQDLGASTEAFF
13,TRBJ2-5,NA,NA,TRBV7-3,TGTGCCAGCAGCTTAAGCCCGGATGAGACCCAGTACTTC,CASSLSPDETQYF
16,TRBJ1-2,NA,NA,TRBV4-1,TGCGCCAGCAGCCAAGATCTGATGGGGACAAACTATGGCTACACCTTC,CASSQDLMGTNYGYTF
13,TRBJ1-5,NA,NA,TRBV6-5,TGTGCCAGCAGTTACGGGCCCAATCAGCCCCAGCATTTT,CASSYGPNQPQHF
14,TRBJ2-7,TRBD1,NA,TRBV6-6,TGTGCCAGCAGAGGACAGGGTAGCTCCTACGAGCAGTACTTC,CASRGQGSSYEQYF
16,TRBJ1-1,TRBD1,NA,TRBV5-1,TGCGCCAGCAGCTTGGAAGGACAGGGGGGGAACACTGAAGCTTTCTTT,CASSLEGQGGNTEAFF
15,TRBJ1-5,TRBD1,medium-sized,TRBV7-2,TGTGCCAGCAGCTTTGCAGGGGGAGGCAATCAGCCCCAGCATTTT,CASSFAGGGNQPQHF
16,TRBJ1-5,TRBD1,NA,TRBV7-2,TGTGCCAGCAGCTTAGGACAGGGGGCCTTCAATCAGCCCCAGCATTTT,CASSLGQGAFNQPQHF
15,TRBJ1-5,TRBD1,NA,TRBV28,TGTGCCAGCAGTTTCCGGGGACAGGGAATTCAGCCCCAGCATTTT,CASSFRGQGIQPQHF
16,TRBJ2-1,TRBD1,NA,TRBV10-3,TGTGCCATCAGTGGGGGACAGGGGGTTTCCTACAATGAGCAGTTCTTC,CAISGGQGVSYNEQFF
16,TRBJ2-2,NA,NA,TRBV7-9,TGTGCCAGCAGCCCCCCGTGGCAAGGTGGTACCGGGGAGCTGTTTTTT,CASSPPWQGGTGELFF
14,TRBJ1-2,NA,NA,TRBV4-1,TGCGCCAGCAGCCCTTTTCAGGGGAGCTATGGCTACACCTTC,CASSPFQGSYGYTF
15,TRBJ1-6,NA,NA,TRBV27,TGTGCCACGGTACAGGGTGGCCCCTATAATTCACCCCTCCACTTT,CATVQGGPYNSPLHF
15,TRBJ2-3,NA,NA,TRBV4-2,TGTGCCAGCAGCCAATGGGGCAGGGGCACAGATACGCAGTATTTT,CASSQWGRGTDTQYF
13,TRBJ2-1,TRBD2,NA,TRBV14,TGTGCCAGCAGCCTGGGACTAACGCTTGAGCAGTTCTTC,CASSLGLTLEQFF
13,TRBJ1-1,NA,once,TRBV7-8,TGTGCCAGCAGCTCCGGACAGAACACTGAAGCTTTCTTT,CASSSGQNTEAFF
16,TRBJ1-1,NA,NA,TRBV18,TGTGCCAGCTCACCACCGGTAGAGGGGTTGGACACTGAAGCTTTCTTT,CASSPPVEGLDTEAFF
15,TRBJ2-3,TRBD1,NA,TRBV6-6,TGTGCCAGCAGCGGGACAGGGGTTGGCACAGATACGCAGTATTTT,CASSGTGVGTDTQYF
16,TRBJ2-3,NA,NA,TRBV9,TGTGCCAGCAGCGTAGGACCAGGGGTGGGCACAGATACGCAGTATTTT,CASSVGPGVGTDTQYF
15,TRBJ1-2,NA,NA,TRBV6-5,TGTGCCAGCAGTTACTCGATCACAGGGTTGCGGGGCTACACCTTC,CASSYSITGLRGYTF
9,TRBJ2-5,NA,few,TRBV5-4,TGTGCCAGCAGCTGGACCCAGTACTTC,CASSWTQYF
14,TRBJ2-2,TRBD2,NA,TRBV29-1,TGCAGCGTTGCCCTGCGGGGGGGGACCGGGGAGCTGTTTTTT,CSVALRGGTGELFF
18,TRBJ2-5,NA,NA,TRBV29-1,TGCAGCGTTGGAGTTAGGGGGACCGGGCTTATAAGAGGGGAGACCCAGTACTTC,CSVGVRGTGLIRGETQYF
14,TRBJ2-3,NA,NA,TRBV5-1,TGCGCCAGCAGCTTGGGAGGGAGCACAGATACGCAGTATTTT,CASSLGGSTDTQYF
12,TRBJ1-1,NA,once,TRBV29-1,TGCAGCGTTGTAGGCGGGAACACTGAAGCTTTCTTT,CSVVGGNTEAFF
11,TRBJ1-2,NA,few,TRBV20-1,TGCAGTGCTAGAGAATCCTATGGCTACACCTTC,CSARESYGYTF
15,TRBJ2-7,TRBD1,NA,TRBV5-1,TGCGCCAGCAGCTTAATTACGACAGGGGAGGACGAGCAGTACTTC,CASSLITTGEDEQYF
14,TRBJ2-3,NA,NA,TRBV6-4,TGTGCCAGCAGTGACTCGGGGGGCACAGATACGCAGTATTTT,CASSDSGGTDTQYF
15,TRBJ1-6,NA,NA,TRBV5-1,TGCGCCAGCAGCTTTTTGGACAACGATAATTCACCCCTCCACTTT,CASSFLDNDNSPLHF
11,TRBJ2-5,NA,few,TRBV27,TGTGCCATCAAGAGAGGAGAGACCCAGTACTTC,CAIKRGETQYF
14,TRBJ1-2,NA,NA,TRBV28,TGTGCCAGCAGAAAACAGGGTAGGAACTATGGCTACACCTTC,CASRKQGRNYGYTF
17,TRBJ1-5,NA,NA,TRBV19,TGTGCCAGTAGTATGTCTAGGGAATCCATTCTTAATCAGCCCCAGCATTTT,CASSMSRESILNQPQHF
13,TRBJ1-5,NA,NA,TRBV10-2,TGCGCCAGCACAGACGGGAACAATCAGCCCCAGCATTTT,CASTDGNNQPQHF
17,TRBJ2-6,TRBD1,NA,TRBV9,TGTGCCAGCAGCGTAGGGACAGGGGGCTCTGGGGCCAACGTCCTGACTTTC,CASSVGTGGSGANVLTF
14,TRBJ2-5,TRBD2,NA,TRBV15,TGTGCCACCAGCACCCGGGGAGGGAGGGAGACCCAGTACTTC,CATSTRGGRETQYF
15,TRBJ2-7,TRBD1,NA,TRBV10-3,TGTGCCATCAGTGACCCCGGGACAGGAGACCACGAGCAGTACTTC,CAISDPGTGDHEQYF
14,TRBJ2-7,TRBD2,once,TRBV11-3,TGTGCCAGCAGCTCGGGGGGGACTCCCTACGAGCAGTACTTC,CASSSGGTPYEQYF
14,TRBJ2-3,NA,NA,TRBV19,TGTGCCAGTACAGACAGGCAGAGCACAGATACGCAGTATTTT,CASTDRQSTDTQYF
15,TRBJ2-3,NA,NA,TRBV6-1,TGTGCCAGCAGTGACGGGGTGGGGGGCACAGATACGCAGTATTTT,CASSDGVGGTDTQYF
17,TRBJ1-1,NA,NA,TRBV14,TGTGCCAGCAGCCAAGATATGATTGGGGCGGGGAACACTGAAGCTTTCTTT,CASSQDMIGAGNTEAFF
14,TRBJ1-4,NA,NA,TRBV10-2,TGCGCCAGCAGGGATGGGACAACTAATGAAAAACTGTTTTTT,CASRDGTTNEKLFF
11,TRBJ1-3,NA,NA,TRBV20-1,TGCAGTGCTAGAATTGGAAACACCATATATTTT,CSARIGNTIYF
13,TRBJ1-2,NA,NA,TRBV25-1,TGTGCCAGCACCGAGGGGGGAAACTATGGCTACACCTTC,CASTEGGNYGYTF
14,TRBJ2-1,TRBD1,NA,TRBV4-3,TGCGCCAGCAGCCAGGACAGGGCCTACAATGAGCAGTTCTTC,CASSQDRAYNEQFF